These 4 T cell receptor beta chains were all obtained from the same sample, sequenced in a study of blood T cell repertoires in COVID-19. Sequencing used immunoSEQ multiplex PCR; TCRdb keeps in-frame clones, though not all of them. The data show around 390,000 clones, approximately 90% seen once. Sequences were obtained from PBMCs or T cells enriched from blood (not recorded which). The receptors come from a woman aged 50 to 65 who had recovered from COVID-19.

This clone was recorded a few times. The rearrangement uses TRBV7-2 and TRBJ2-5, with D possibly being TRBD1 (6 bases). CDR3 length equals 15 residues. Trimming shortened V by 1 base and J by 5 bases, and 14 bases separated the two germline ends. In germline, CDR1 is SGHTA, CDR2 FQGNSA. CDR3 in DNA: TGTGCCAGCAGCTTAGGAACAGGGAAGTGGGAGACCCAGTACTTC. It yields the protein CASSLGTGKWETQYF.

The CDR3 bases are TGCGCCAGCAGCCACCCACAGGGGAATCAGCCCCAGCATTTT. Its translation: CASSHPQGNQPQHF. The chain couples TRBV4-1 to TRBJ1-5; the match to TRBD1 covers 7 bases. V lost 3 bases, J lost 4 bases, and 3 bases stayed unmatched. The CDR3 is 14 amino acids. Germline V gene data show CDR1 as MGHRA and CDR2 as YSYEKL.

This clone was found many times. Other nucleotide sequences in the sample specify the same CDR3. The chain joins TRBV18 to TRBJ1-1; D ambiguous. CDR3 length equals 13 residues. CDR1 KGHSH and CDR2 LQKENI come from the germline V gene. Trimming removed 0 bases from V and 1 base from J, with 3 bases in between. The CDR3 is CASSPPRNTEAFF. Written as DNA, the CDR3 is TGTGCCAGCTCACCACCCAGGAACACTGAAGCTTTCTTT.

The V call is TRBV27, the J call TRBJ2-1; 7 positions match TRBD1. The CDR3 sequence is 14 residues long. Germline V gene lookup returns CDR1 MNHEY and CDR2 SMNVEV (reference sequence). Losses at the gene ends were 3 bases for V and 5 bases for J; bases not matched to a gene: 4. CDR3 amino acids: CASSFSQGNNEQFF. DNA of the CDR3: TGTGCCAGCAGTTTTTCACAGGGGAACAATGAGCAGTTCTTC.